Listed below are T cell receptor beta chains from one sample, sequenced in a study of cytotoxic CD8 clonotypes in ibrutinib-treated CLL. TCRdb's table, derived via immunoSEQ multiplex PCR, lists solely in-frame clones and lacks some. This sample carries around 60,000 clones, around three fifths of them seen once, and the ten largest clones take about 14%. The source was PBMCs, collected after 12 months of ibrutinib treatment. Every receptor here comes from a human donor with chronic lymphocytic leukemia. CDR3s include the opening cysteine and the closing phenylalanine or tryptophan. A D gene is named only where the DNA matches it firmly. Expanded clones get a size class; other rows say once, few or many, or leave the size out.

d_call: .
clone_size: many
j_call: TRBJ2-1
v_call: TRBV29-1
cdr3_aa: CSVDGDAYNEQFF
cdr3_nt: TGCAGCGTTGACGGGGATGCCTACAATGAGCAGTTCTTC

d_call: .
clone_size: few
j_call: TRBJ2-1
v_call: TRBV11-2
cdr3_aa: CASSSPRSPRALRDEQFF
cdr3_nt: TGTGCCAGCAGCTCCCCGCGATCCCCGCGGGCGCTAAGGGATGAGCAGTTCTTC

d_call: .
clone_size: few
j_call: TRBJ1-2
v_call: TRBV6-6
cdr3_aa: CASSYSLDHSEGYTF
cdr3_nt: TGTGCCAGCAGTTACTCGTTGGATCATAGTGAAGGCTACACCTTC

d_call: .
clone_size: .
j_call: TRBJ2-1
v_call: TRBV10-3
cdr3_aa: CAISRGTDAGEQFF
cdr3_nt: TGTGCCATCAGTCGAGGGACGGACGCAGGTGAGCAGTTCTTC

d_call: TRBD1
clone_size: .
j_call: TRBJ1-5
v_call: TRBV7-9
cdr3_aa: CASSRQGRQPQHF
cdr3_nt: TGTGCCAGCAGCCGACAGGGCCGACAGCCCCAGCATTTT

d_call: .
clone_size: .
j_call: TRBJ2-7
v_call: TRBV29-1
cdr3_aa: CSVEGQGLEYEQYF
cdr3_nt: TGCAGCGTTGAAGGGCAGGGGTTAGAGTACGAGCAGTACTTC

d_call: .
clone_size: few
j_call: TRBJ2-3
v_call: TRBV5-1
cdr3_aa: CASNSGVRGTDTQYF
cdr3_nt: TGCGCCAGCAACTCCGGGGTCCGGGGCACAGATACGCAGTATTTT

d_call: .
clone_size: many
j_call: TRBJ1-3
v_call: TRBV6-5
cdr3_aa: CASSQGSRPGNTIYF
cdr3_nt: TGTGCCAGCAGTCAAGGGAGTCGCCCTGGAAACACCATATATTTT

d_call: TRBD1
clone_size: .
j_call: TRBJ1-1
v_call: TRBV5-1
cdr3_aa: CASSLGTEVSYVNTEAFF
cdr3_nt: TGCGCCAGCAGCTTAGGGACAGAAGTCTCCTATGTGAACACTGAAGCTTTCTTT

d_call: .
clone_size: .
j_call: TRBJ2-7
v_call: TRBV7-8
cdr3_aa: CASSLGEVTFQYF
cdr3_nt: TGTGCCAGCAGCTTAGGGGAAGTTACTTTCCAGTACTTC

d_call: .
clone_size: many
j_call: TRBJ2-3
v_call: TRBV4-2
cdr3_aa: CASSQEVRSTDTQYF
cdr3_nt: TGTGCCAGCAGCCAAGAGGTTCGGTCCACAGATACGCAGTATTTT

d_call: .
clone_size: .
j_call: TRBJ2-2
v_call: TRBV11-2
cdr3_aa: CASSFGVSGELFF
cdr3_nt: TGTGCCAGCAGCTTCGGGGTCAGCGGGGAGCTGTTTTTT

d_call: TRBD1
clone_size: .
j_call: TRBJ1-1
v_call: TRBV29-1
cdr3_aa: CSVEPGQGRTEAFF
cdr3_nt: TGCAGCGTTGAACCGGGACAGGGGAGGACTGAAGCTTTCTTT

d_call: TRBD2
clone_size: .
j_call: TRBJ2-3
v_call: TRBV29-1
cdr3_aa: CSVVLAGDTDTQYF
cdr3_nt: TGCAGCGTCGTACTAGCGGGAGATACAGATACGCAGTATTTT

d_call: .
clone_size: .
j_call: TRBJ1-5
v_call: TRBV18
cdr3_aa: CASSPTASVNQPQHF
cdr3_nt: TGTGCCAGCTCACCCACCGCATCGGTCAATCAGCCCCAGCATTTT

d_call: .
clone_size: .
j_call: TRBJ1-1
v_call: TRBV15
cdr3_aa: CATSRDLVGTEAFF
cdr3_nt: TGTGCCACCAGCAGAGATCTTGTCGGGACTGAAGCTTTCTTT

d_call: .
clone_size: .
j_call: TRBJ1-5
v_call: TRBV19
cdr3_aa: CASSIGSGGNGNQPQHF
cdr3_nt: TGTGCCAGTAGTATAGGATCAGGAGGGAACGGCAATCAGCCCCAGCATTTT

d_call: .
clone_size: few
j_call: TRBJ2-5
v_call: TRBV7-2
cdr3_aa: CASSLIGPLETQYF
cdr3_nt: TGTGCCAGCAGCTTAATAGGCCCCCTGGAGACCCAGTACTTC

d_call: .
clone_size: .
j_call: TRBJ2-5
v_call: TRBV7-2
cdr3_aa: CASSLVRTMAQETQYF
cdr3_nt: TGTGCCAGCAGCTTAGTCCGGACGATGGCTCAAGAGACCCAGTACTTC

d_call: TRBD2
clone_size: .
j_call: TRBJ2-5
v_call: TRBV18
cdr3_aa: CASSTSEETQYF
cdr3_nt: TGTGCCAGCTCGACTAGCGAAGAGACCCAGTACTTC

d_call: .
clone_size: medium-sized
j_call: TRBJ2-1
v_call: TRBV7-9
cdr3_aa: CASSPVGGESYNEQFF
cdr3_nt: TGTGCCAGCAGCCCCGTGGGGGGAGAGTCCTACAATGAGCAGTTCTTC

d_call: .
clone_size: .
j_call: TRBJ2-1
v_call: TRBV2
cdr3_aa: CASKGYALYNEQFF
cdr3_nt: TGTGCCAGCAAGGGATACGCACTTTACAATGAGCAGTTCTTC

d_call: .
clone_size: .
j_call: TRBJ2-1
v_call: TRBV9
cdr3_aa: CASSINPPGASYNEQFF
cdr3_nt: TGTGCCAGCAGTATCAATCCCCCCGGGGCCTCCTACAATGAGCAGTTCTTC

d_call: .
clone_size: .
j_call: TRBJ2-7
v_call: TRBV10-2
cdr3_aa: CASSESAGTTYEQYF
cdr3_nt: TGCGCCAGCAGTGAGTCGGCAGGGACCACCTACGAGCAGTACTTC

d_call: TRBD1
clone_size: .
j_call: TRBJ1-2
v_call: TRBV5-1
cdr3_aa: CASSLFPGQGFDYGYTF
cdr3_nt: TGCGCCAGCAGCTTGTTCCCCGGACAGGGGTTTGACTATGGCTACACCTTC

d_call: .
clone_size: .
j_call: TRBJ2-7
v_call: TRBV5-1
cdr3_aa: CASSSGHLPYEQYF
cdr3_nt: TGTGCCAGCAGTAGCGGACACCTCCCCTACGAGCAGTACTTC

d_call: .
clone_size: many
j_call: TRBJ1-5
v_call: TRBV2
cdr3_aa: CASSVGPGVDQPQHF
cdr3_nt: TGTGCCAGCAGTGTGGGACCCGGAGTAGATCAGCCCCAGCATTTT

d_call: .
clone_size: .
j_call: TRBJ2-1
v_call: TRBV25-1
cdr3_aa: CARAAKPSGGQEGNEQFF
cdr3_nt: TGTGCCAGAGCAGCCAAACCCTCAGGAGGACAGGAGGGCAATGAGCAGTTCTTC

d_call: .
clone_size: .
j_call: TRBJ1-1
v_call: TRBV21-1
cdr3_aa: CASTLDESQRDTEAFF
cdr3_nt: TGTGCCAGCACCTTAGACGAATCCCAGAGGGACACTGAAGCTTTCTTT

d_call: .
clone_size: .
j_call: TRBJ1-2
v_call: TRBV28
cdr3_aa: CASSPDAKFGYTF
cdr3_nt: TGTGCCAGCAGTCCCGACGCGAAGTTTGGCTACACCTTC

d_call: .
clone_size: .
j_call: TRBJ2-7
v_call: TRBV5-1
cdr3_aa: CASSLSAGDTYEQYF
cdr3_nt: TGCGCCAGCAGCTTGTCGGCAGGGGATACCTACGAGCAGTACTTC

d_call: TRBD1
clone_size: few
j_call: TRBJ2-5
v_call: TRBV7-9
cdr3_aa: CASSLEGTGSGETQYF
cdr3_nt: TGTGCCAGCAGCTTAGAGGGGACAGGTTCGGGGGAGACCCAGTACTTC

d_call: TRBD2
clone_size: .
j_call: TRBJ2-7
v_call: TRBV29-1
cdr3_aa: CSVMGGDSYEQYF
cdr3_nt: TGCAGCGTCATGGGGGGGGACTCCTACGAGCAGTACTTC

d_call: TRBD1
clone_size: .
j_call: TRBJ2-5
v_call: TRBV5-1
cdr3_aa: CASSSGQGPTVKETQYF
cdr3_nt: TGCGCCAGCAGCTCGGGACAGGGGCCCACCGTAAAAGAGACCCAGTACTTC

d_call: .
clone_size: .
j_call: TRBJ1-6
v_call: TRBV27
cdr3_aa: CASSLGPGVYSYNSPLHF
cdr3_nt: TGTGCCAGCAGTTTAGGTCCGGGGGTCTACTCCTATAATTCACCCCTCCACTTT

d_call: .
clone_size: .
j_call: TRBJ2-7
v_call: TRBV7-9
cdr3_aa: CASSLGVAAPPYEQYF
cdr3_nt: TGTGCCAGCAGCTTGGGGGTTGCTGCTCCACCCTACGAGCAGTACTTC

d_call: .
clone_size: .
j_call: TRBJ2-1
v_call: TRBV28
cdr3_aa: CASNEASSYNEQFF
cdr3_nt: TGTGCCAGCAACGAGGCTAGCTCCTACAATGAGCAGTTCTTC

d_call: .
clone_size: few
j_call: TRBJ2-1
v_call: TRBV5-1
cdr3_aa: CASSLVGRTGEQFF
cdr3_nt: TGCGCCAGCAGCTTGGTTGGGCGGACGGGTGAGCAGTTCTTC

d_call: TRBD1
clone_size: once
j_call: TRBJ2-3
v_call: TRBV19
cdr3_aa: CASSIGTGRSTDTQYF
cdr3_nt: TGTGCCAGTAGTATAGGGACAGGGCGAAGCACAGATACGCAGTATTTT

d_call: .
clone_size: .
j_call: TRBJ2-5
v_call: TRBV19
cdr3_aa: CASSSPGETQYF
cdr3_nt: TGTGCCAGTAGTTCCCCGGGAGAGACCCAGTACTTC

d_call: .
clone_size: .
j_call: TRBJ2-1
v_call: TRBV7-2
cdr3_aa: CASSRDRTQVRIF
cdr3_nt: TGTGCCAGCAGCCGAGATAGAACGCAGGTTCGGATCTTC

d_call: .
clone_size: .
j_call: TRBJ2-3
v_call: TRBV19
cdr3_aa: CASSISRVSTDTQYF
cdr3_nt: TGTGCCAGTAGTATAAGTCGGGTTAGCACAGATACGCAGTATTTT

d_call: .
clone_size: few
j_call: TRBJ2-1
v_call: TRBV18
cdr3_aa: CASSVRAGNNEQFF
cdr3_nt: TGTGCCAGCTCCGTCAGAGCAGGGAACAATGAGCAGTTCTTC